Only a few counts were recorded for the clone carrying this T cell receptor beta chain. The data are from a study of spatial heterogeneity in lung cancer. Study context: The donors were 55 to 80 patients with non-small cell lung cancer that was early-stage and untreated.

Germline CDR1 MDHEN, CDR2 SYDVKM. V lost 5 bases, J lost 4 bases, and 17 bases lay in between. The CDR3 sequence is 15 residues long. This sample's time point: blood at routine non-recurrence follow-up after resection. Unsorted whole RNA from tumor, nontumor lung or frozen PBMC underwent sequencing. A distinct unique molecular identifier was carried by each TCR cDNA molecule. One entry per CDR3 protein results from TCRdb running MiXCR on the 5' RACE reads. Of about 16,000 distinct CDR3 sequences listed, just under 6.5% are singletons. The rearrangement joins TRBV28 to TRBJ1-2; no definite D call. This clonotype originated in a male donor with early-stage non-small cell lung cancer. The sample consisted of PBMCs, taken at follow-up. The CDR3 coding sequence is TGTGCCAGCAGTCCCCCCGACCTGAGGAGCTATGGCTACACCTTC. It translates to CASSPPDLRSYGYTF.